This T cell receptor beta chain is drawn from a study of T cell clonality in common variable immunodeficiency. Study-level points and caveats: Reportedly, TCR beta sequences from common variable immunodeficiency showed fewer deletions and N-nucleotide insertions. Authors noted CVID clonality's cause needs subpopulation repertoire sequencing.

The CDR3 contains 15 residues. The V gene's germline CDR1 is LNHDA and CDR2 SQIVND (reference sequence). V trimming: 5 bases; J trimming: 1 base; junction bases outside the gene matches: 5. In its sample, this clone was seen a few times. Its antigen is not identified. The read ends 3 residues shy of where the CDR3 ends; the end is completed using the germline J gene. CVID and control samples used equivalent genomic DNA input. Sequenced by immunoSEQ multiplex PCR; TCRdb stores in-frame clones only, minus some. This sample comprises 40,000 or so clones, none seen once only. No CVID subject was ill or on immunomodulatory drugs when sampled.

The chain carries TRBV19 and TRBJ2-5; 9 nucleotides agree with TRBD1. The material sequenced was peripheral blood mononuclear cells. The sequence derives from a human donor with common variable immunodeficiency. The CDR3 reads CASSLQGAGQETQYF. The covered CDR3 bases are TGTGCCAGTAGTTTACAGGGGGCCGGCCAAGAGACC.